The rows below give T cell receptor beta chains drawn from one sample of a study of blood T cells in healthy people across ages. TCRdb analysed the 5' RACE reads with MiXCR anew, one entry per CDR3 protein. The table records 760,000 or so distinct CDR3 sequences, around 25% of them present only once. The sample was also linked to a second study, of T cells of mothers and their children.

Sequencing was carried out using blood. The receptor source for this set is a boy younger than 18 in good health. The CDR3 runs from the conserved cysteine through the conserved F or W. Fields, in order: D gene, V gene, CDR3 length, clone size, J gene, CDR3 DNA, CDR3 protein. D genes are given only for firm matches. The listing skips clone size in some rows; elsewhere it reads once, few, many or a size class.

D gene: TRBD2
V gene: TRBV7-9
CDR3 length: 16
clone size: NA
J gene: TRBJ2-1
CDR3 DNA: TGTGCCAGCAGCGCCCGGACTAGCGGGAGGGGGAATGAGCAGTTCTTC
CDR3 protein: CASSARTSGRGNEQFF

D gene: NA
V gene: TRBV2
CDR3 length: 14
clone size: NA
J gene: TRBJ1-3
CDR3 DNA: TGTGCCAGTAGCTCCGGGGGAGATGCGAACACCATATATTTT
CDR3 protein: CASSSGGDANTIYF

D gene: TRBD1
V gene: TRBV12-5
CDR3 length: 14
clone size: few
J gene: TRBJ2-2
CDR3 DNA: TGTGCTAGCCCCCGACAGGGTCCGGCCGGGGAGCTGTTTTTT
CDR3 protein: CASPRQGPAGELFF

D gene: NA
V gene: TRBV9
CDR3 length: 16
clone size: NA
J gene: TRBJ2-3
CDR3 DNA: TGTGCCAGCAGCGTAGTTGAGCTACCCGGCACAGATACGCAGTATTTT
CDR3 protein: CASSVVELPGTDTQYF

D gene: NA
V gene: TRBV19
CDR3 length: 15
clone size: few
J gene: TRBJ1-2
CDR3 DNA: TGTGCCAGTAGTATGAGCGCGGGCGCAGGCTATGGCTACACCTTC
CDR3 protein: CASSMSAGAGYGYTF

D gene: TRBD2
V gene: TRBV14
CDR3 length: 20
clone size: NA
J gene: TRBJ2-5
CDR3 DNA: TGTGCCAGCAGCCAAGTTTGGACTAGCGGGAGGGCCGGATACCAAGAGACCCAGTACTTC
CDR3 protein: CASSQVWTSGRAGYQETQYF

D gene: NA
V gene: TRBV28
CDR3 length: 15
clone size: few
J gene: TRBJ2-7
CDR3 DNA: TGTGCCAGCAGTTTCGTCGAACAGCCATCCTACGAGCAGTACTTC
CDR3 protein: CASSFVEQPSYEQYF

D gene: NA
V gene: TRBV28
CDR3 length: 11
clone size: NA
J gene: TRBJ2-3
CDR3 DNA: TGTGCCAGCAGAAAATCAGATACGCAGTATTTT
CDR3 protein: CASRKSDTQYF

D gene: TRBD1
V gene: TRBV5-1
CDR3 length: 16
clone size: few
J gene: TRBJ2-1
CDR3 DNA: TGCGCCAGCAGCTTGGGACCGGGACAGGGTTACAATGAGCAGTTCTTC
CDR3 protein: CASSLGPGQGYNEQFF

D gene: NA
V gene: TRBV5-4
CDR3 length: 15
clone size: few
J gene: TRBJ1-4
CDR3 DNA: TGTGCCAGCAGCCCCACCGGGGAACATAATGAAAAACTGTTTTTT
CDR3 protein: CASSPTGEHNEKLFF

D gene: TRBD2
V gene: TRBV28
CDR3 length: 14
clone size: NA
J gene: TRBJ2-1
CDR3 DNA: TGTGCCAGCACCTTAGGAGTCGCCGAGCGGGAGATGTTCTTC
CDR3 protein: CASTLGVAEREMFF

D gene: NA
V gene: TRBV24-1
CDR3 length: 16
clone size: NA
J gene: TRBJ2-5
CDR3 DNA: TGTGCCACCAGTGACTCGGGACCGTCGTACCAAGAGACCCAGTACTTC
CDR3 protein: CATSDSGPSYQETQYF

D gene: TRBD2
V gene: TRBV6-5
CDR3 length: 17
clone size: NA
J gene: TRBJ2-7
CDR3 DNA: TGTGCCAGCAGTTACTCTCCCCCGGCGGGAGGGCTCTACGAGCAGTACTTC
CDR3 protein: CASSYSPPAGGLYEQYF

D gene: NA
V gene: TRBV20-1
CDR3 length: 15
clone size: NA
J gene: TRBJ1-1
CDR3 DNA: TGCAGTGCTAGGGGAAGTGGCAGCTTGAACACTGAAGCTTTCTTT
CDR3 protein: CSARGSGSLNTEAFF

D gene: TRBD1
V gene: TRBV15
CDR3 length: 15
clone size: NA
J gene: TRBJ2-3
CDR3 DNA: TGTGCCACCAGCGGACAGACAGGGATTGAGGATACGCAGTATTTT
CDR3 protein: CATSGQTGIEDTQYF

D gene: TRBD1
V gene: TRBV5-1
CDR3 length: 16
clone size: NA
J gene: TRBJ2-1
CDR3 DNA: TGCGCCAGCAGCTTGACCCGGGACAGCTCCTACAATGAGCAGTTCTTC
CDR3 protein: CASSLTRDSSYNEQFF

D gene: NA
V gene: TRBV20-1
CDR3 length: 13
clone size: NA
J gene: TRBJ2-5
CDR3 DNA: TGCAGTGCTAGAGATCCGGCGCCCGAGACCCAGTACTTC
CDR3 protein: CSARDPAPETQYF

D gene: TRBD1
V gene: TRBV6-5
CDR3 length: 15
clone size: NA
J gene: TRBJ1-1
CDR3 DNA: TGTGCCAGCAGTTTCTCGGGACAGGTAAACACTGAAGCTTTCTTT
CDR3 protein: CASSFSGQVNTEAFF

D gene: TRBD1
V gene: TRBV10-3
CDR3 length: 15
clone size: NA
J gene: TRBJ2-5
CDR3 DNA: TGTGCCATCAGTGATATCGGACAGGGGATTGAGACCCAGTACTTC
CDR3 protein: CAISDIGQGIETQYF

D gene: TRBD1
V gene: TRBV12-3/TRBV12-4
CDR3 length: 14
clone size: NA
J gene: TRBJ2-7
CDR3 DNA: TGTGCCAGCAGTTTCGGACAGGCCTACTACGAGCAGTACTTC
CDR3 protein: CASSFGQAYYEQYF

D gene: NA
V gene: TRBV20-1
CDR3 length: 13
clone size: NA
J gene: TRBJ1-1
CDR3 DNA: TGCAGTGCTAGAGATCAGGCCTCCGGGGGAGCTTTCTTT
CDR3 protein: CSARDQASGGAFF

D gene: NA
V gene: TRBV21-1
CDR3 length: 14
clone size: few
J gene: TRBJ2-1
CDR3 DNA: TGTGCCAGCAGCAAAGATACGAGACGGAGTGAGCAGTTCTTC
CDR3 protein: CASSKDTRRSEQFF

D gene: NA
V gene: TRBV6-4
CDR3 length: 14
clone size: few
J gene: TRBJ2-6
CDR3 DNA: TGTGCCAGCAGTGCCTTTGTTGGGGCCAACGTCCTGACTTTC
CDR3 protein: CASSAFVGANVLTF

D gene: TRBD2
V gene: TRBV28
CDR3 length: 16
clone size: NA
J gene: TRBJ2-1
CDR3 DNA: TGTGCCAGCAGACCCCGACTAGCGGGAGTTCTTAATGAGCAGTTCTTC
CDR3 protein: CASRPRLAGVLNEQFF

D gene: NA
V gene: TRBV28
CDR3 length: 10
clone size: few
J gene: TRBJ2-7
CDR3 DNA: TGTGCCAGCGCGGGAAACGAGCAGTACTTC
CDR3 protein: CASAGNEQYF

D gene: NA
V gene: TRBV12-3/TRBV12-4
CDR3 length: 13
clone size: NA
J gene: TRBJ1-5
CDR3 DNA: TGTGCCAGCGAAGGGAGTGGCAATCAGCCCCAGCATTTT
CDR3 protein: CASEGSGNQPQHF

D gene: NA
V gene: TRBV12-3/TRBV12-4
CDR3 length: 14
clone size: NA
J gene: TRBJ1-1
CDR3 DNA: TGTGCCAGCAGTTTATTGGTAGTGAACACTGAAGCTTTCTTT
CDR3 protein: CASSLLVVNTEAFF

D gene: NA
V gene: TRBV5-1
CDR3 length: 14
clone size: NA
J gene: TRBJ2-1
CDR3 DNA: TGCGCCAGCACCATCGGACCCTTCTACAATGAGCAGTTCTTC
CDR3 protein: CASTIGPFYNEQFF

D gene: NA
V gene: TRBV6-6
CDR3 length: 15
clone size: few
J gene: TRBJ2-5
CDR3 DNA: TGTGCCAGCAACTATCGACTTAGGCCGAAAGAGACCCAGTACTTC
CDR3 protein: CASNYRLRPKETQYF

D gene: NA
V gene: TRBV6-1
CDR3 length: 12
clone size: NA
J gene: TRBJ2-5
CDR3 DNA: TGTGCCAGCATCGGAGGGACGGAGACCCAGTACTTC
CDR3 protein: CASIGGTETQYF

D gene: TRBD2
V gene: TRBV29-1
CDR3 length: 14
clone size: few
J gene: TRBJ2-1
CDR3 DNA: TGCAGCGTTGAAATAGCGGGAGGCACGAATGAGCAGTTCTTC
CDR3 protein: CSVEIAGGTNEQFF

D gene: NA
V gene: TRBV7-9
CDR3 length: 14
clone size: few
J gene: TRBJ1-1
CDR3 DNA: TGTGCCAGCAGCTGGGGGGGAATTGGGACTGAAGCTTTCTTT
CDR3 protein: CASSWGGIGTEAFF

D gene: TRBD2
V gene: TRBV9
CDR3 length: 17
clone size: NA
J gene: TRBJ2-3
CDR3 DNA: TGTGCCAGCAGCGTAGCAAGGCTAGCGGAAGAGACAGATACGCAGTATTTT
CDR3 protein: CASSVARLAEETDTQYF

D gene: NA
V gene: TRBV12-3/TRBV12-4
CDR3 length: 14
clone size: NA
J gene: TRBJ2-5
CDR3 DNA: TGTGCCAGCAGTCTTGCCCTACAGGGTGAGACCCAGTACTTC
CDR3 protein: CASSLALQGETQYF

D gene: NA
V gene: TRBV5-1
CDR3 length: 13
clone size: few
J gene: TRBJ2-3
CDR3 DNA: TGCGCCAGCAGCCCCGGAACAACAATCACGCAGTATTTT
CDR3 protein: CASSPGTTITQYF

D gene: TRBD1
V gene: TRBV18
CDR3 length: 15
clone size: few
J gene: TRBJ1-2
CDR3 DNA: TGTGCCAGCTCCGGGACAGGGGCCGTAGGTGGTGGCTACACCTTC
CDR3 protein: CASSGTGAVGGGYTF

D gene: NA
V gene: TRBV9
CDR3 length: 13
clone size: many
J gene: TRBJ2-7
CDR3 DNA: TGTGCCAGCAGCGTAGGGGGGAAGGACGAGCAGTACTTC
CDR3 protein: CASSVGGKDEQYF

D gene: NA
V gene: TRBV28
CDR3 length: 14
clone size: NA
J gene: TRBJ1-2
CDR3 DNA: TGTGCCAGCAGTTTTCCCGGGACAACCTATGGCTACACCTTC
CDR3 protein: CASSFPGTTYGYTF

D gene: NA
V gene: TRBV18
CDR3 length: 13
clone size: many
J gene: TRBJ2-5
CDR3 DNA: TGTGCCAGCTCACCTAGCGGCCAAGAGACCCAGTACTTC
CDR3 protein: CASSPSGQETQYF

D gene: TRBD2
V gene: TRBV7-3
CDR3 length: 15
clone size: NA
J gene: TRBJ2-1
CDR3 DNA: TGTGCCAGCAGCGCACTAGCGGGAGATTGGAATGAGCAGTTCTTC
CDR3 protein: CASSALAGDWNEQFF

D gene: TRBD1
V gene: TRBV7-3
CDR3 length: 16
clone size: once
J gene: TRBJ2-3
CDR3 DNA: TGTGCCAGCAGCTCTACCCGACAGGGGGACACAGATACGCAGTATTTT
CDR3 protein: CASSSTRQGDTDTQYF

D gene: TRBD1
V gene: TRBV2
CDR3 length: 16
clone size: NA
J gene: TRBJ2-2
CDR3 DNA: TGTGCCAGCAGGCCGAGACAGGGGGCCGGCTTAGGGGAGCTGTTTTTT
CDR3 protein: CASRPRQGAGLGELFF

D gene: NA
V gene: TRBV15
CDR3 length: 14
clone size: few
J gene: TRBJ1-5
CDR3 DNA: TGTGCCACCAGCATAGGGGGATCAGGTCAGCCCCAGCATTTT
CDR3 protein: CATSIGGSGQPQHF

D gene: TRBD1
V gene: TRBV7-9
CDR3 length: 14
clone size: few
J gene: TRBJ1-4
CDR3 DNA: TGTGCCAGCAGCCTACAGGGGGCGCGAGAAAAACTGTTTTTT
CDR3 protein: CASSLQGAREKLFF

D gene: TRBD2
V gene: TRBV14
CDR3 length: 16
clone size: NA
J gene: TRBJ2-2
CDR3 DNA: TGTGCCAGCAGCCAAGATTTAAGCGGGAATACCGGGGAGCTGTTTTTT
CDR3 protein: CASSQDLSGNTGELFF

D gene: NA
V gene: TRBV6-2/TRBV6-3
CDR3 length: 14
clone size: few
J gene: TRBJ1-2
CDR3 DNA: TGTGCCAGCACCCGCCCCGGATCCTACAGGGGCTACACCTTC
CDR3 protein: CASTRPGSYRGYTF

D gene: NA
V gene: TRBV5-5
CDR3 length: 15
clone size: NA
J gene: TRBJ2-7
CDR3 DNA: TGTGCCAGCAGCCTGCAGGGGAACAGCCTCTACGAGCAGTACTTC
CDR3 protein: CASSLQGNSLYEQYF

D gene: NA
V gene: TRBV5-1
CDR3 length: 14
clone size: few
J gene: TRBJ1-1
CDR3 DNA: TGCGCCAGCAGCTTGGCCGGAAGGGACACTGAAGCTTTCTTT
CDR3 protein: CASSLAGRDTEAFF